The rows below give T cell receptor beta chains drawn from one sample of a study of CD4 T cell repertoires in COVID-19. The repertoire was sequenced with immunoSEQ multiplex PCR; TCRdb's copy has only in-frame clones and lacks some. The top ten hold roughly 0.6% of the sample, which has about 22,000 clones, around nine tenths seen once. Sequencing was performed on central memory CD4+ T cells from blood, taken before the COVID-19 pandemic. The receptors stem from a human donor who had COVID-19. Each CDR3 is given with its conserved first and last residue. The order of the fields is clone size, V gene, D gene, J gene, CDR3 DNA, CDR3 protein. D genes are given only for firm matches. Rows give clone size only sometimes, using once, few, many, or a class for an expanded clone.

>.|TRBV29-1|TRBD1|TRBJ2-7
TGCAGCGTCCACAGGGGGCGGGAGCAGTACTTC
CSVHRGREQYF
>once|TRBV6-5|TRBD1|TRBJ1-5
TGTGCCAGCAGCCGACAGGGGGCTAGACAGCCCCAGCATTTT
CASSRQGARQPQHF
>once|TRBV10-3|TRBD2|TRBJ2-1
TGTGCCATCAGTGAGAGCGGGAGGATGTCCTACAATGAGCAGTTCTTC
CAISESGRMSYNEQFF
>.|TRBV6-6|TRBD2|TRBJ2-7
TGTGCCAGCAGCCGACAAAGGACTAGCGGTTCCTACGAGCAGTACTTC
CASSRQRTSGSYEQYF
>.|TRBV28|TRBD1|TRBJ2-1
TGTGCCAGCAGTCTCCAGGGACAGCCATACAATGAGCAGTTCTTC
CASSLQGQPYNEQFF
>once|TRBV29-1|TRBD1|TRBJ2-5
TGCAGCGTTACCCGTCCCCCCGGAAAGACAGGGGACCAAGAGACCCAGTACTTC
CSVTRPPGKTGDQETQYF
>.|TRBV28|.|TRBJ1-2
TGTGCCAGCATCCGTTCAAATAGCCCCGGTGGCTACACCTTC
CASIRSNSPGGYTF
>.|TRBV6-1|.|TRBJ1-5
TGTGCCAGCAGGACAGGTCATAGCAATCAGCCCCAGCATTTT
CASRTGHSNQPQHF
>.|TRBV5-1|.|TRBJ1-6
TGCGCCAGCACCCCGGCAGGGTATGATTCACCCCTCCACTTT
CASTPAGYDSPLHF
>.|TRBV10-3|TRBD1|TRBJ1-5
TGTGCCATCAGCCGGACAGGGGATCGCAATCAGCCCCAGCATTTT
CAISRTGDRNQPQHF
>.|TRBV6-1|TRBD1|TRBJ2-7
TGTGCCAGCAGCCGGGACAGGGGCGGGTACGAGCAGTACTTC
CASSRDRGGYEQYF
>.|TRBV28|TRBD1|TRBJ2-5
TGTGCCAGCAGTATTCGACAGGGTAAAGAGACCCAGTACTTC
CASSIRQGKETQYF
>.|TRBV2|.|TRBJ2-3
TGTGCCAGCAGGGAACAGGGTACAGATACGCAGTATTTT
CASREQGTDTQYF
>once|TRBV4-2|TRBD2|TRBJ2-3
TGTGCCAGCAGTGGCGGGGGGGCCCCAGATACGCAGTATTTT
CASSGGGAPDTQYF
>.|TRBV6-5|TRBD1|TRBJ1-1
TGTGCCAGCAGATCAACAGGGGGCTTGGGCCACGAAGCTTTCTTT
CASRSTGGLGHEAFF
>.|TRBV28|.|TRBJ1-2
TGTGCCAGCTGTGAATCAGAAGGGGTTTATGGCTACACCTTC
CASCESEGVYGYTF
>.|TRBV28|TRBD1|TRBJ2-7
TGTGCCAGCAGGAGACAGGGTTATGGCGAGCAGTACTTC
CASRRQGYGEQYF
>.|TRBV2|.|TRBJ1-2
TGTGCCAGCAGTGTAGACGGGAACTATGGCTACACCTTC
CASSVDGNYGYTF
>.|TRBV10-2|.|TRBJ2-4
TGCGCCAGCAGTGAGGGCCGCCAAAACATTCAGTACTTC
CASSEGRQNIQYF
>.|TRBV7-2|TRBD2|TRBJ2-1
TGTGCCAGCAGCTTAATACGGGGAGGGTCGGGTGAGCAGTTCTTC
CASSLIRGGSGEQFF
>.|TRBV7-9|.|TRBJ2-3
TGTGCCAGCAGCTTAACGTCAGGGTTCACAGATACGCAGTATTTT
CASSLTSGFTDTQYF
>.|TRBV12-5|.|TRBJ2-7
TGTGCTAGTGGTTGGAGGGAGTTGAGGGAGCAGTACTTC
CASGWRELREQYF
>few|TRBV5-6|.|TRBJ2-7
TGTGCCAGCAGCTTGGACCAGTACGAGCAGTACTTC
CASSLDQYEQYF
>.|TRBV5-4|.|TRBJ2-1
TGTGCCAGCAGCTCACGGGGGAGTTACAATGAGCAGTTCTTC
CASSSRGSYNEQFF
>.|TRBV28|.|TRBJ1-2
TGTGCCAGCAGTACCCGGGACAAGGGCTACACCTTC
CASSTRDKGYTF
>.|TRBV21-1|.|TRBJ1-1
TGTGCCAGCAGCACCCGACATGACGTTGCTTTCTTT
CASSTRHDVAFF
>few|TRBV2|TRBD1|TRBJ1-1
TGTGCCAGCAGTCGGGATACAGGGGAGAACACTGAAGCTTTCTTT
CASSRDTGENTEAFF
>.|TRBV19|.|TRBJ1-1
TGTGCCAGTCAGCAGGGCGCACAAGCTTTCTTT
CASQQGAQAFF
>.|TRBV9|.|TRBJ1-3
TGTGCCAGCAGCGCCGGCTTGTTCACCCCAGGGGAAGGAAACACCATATATTTT
CASSAGLFTPGEGNTIYF
>.|TRBV11-2|.|TRBJ2-1
TGTGCCAGCAGCTTAGACCTAGCATCCTACAATGAGCAGTTCTTC
CASSLDLASYNEQFF
>.|TRBV5-8|TRBD2|TRBJ2-5
TGTGCCAGCAGCTTGGAGGCTAGCGGGAGTATCGAGACCCAGTACTTC
CASSLEASGSIETQYF
>.|TRBV30|TRBD1|TRBJ1-3
TGTGCCTGGAGAAACAGGGGCAGCTCTGGAAACACCATATATTTT
CAWRNRGSSGNTIYF
>few|TRBV7-2|TRBD2|TRBJ2-1
TGTGCCAGCAGCCAGACTAGCGGGAGGGCCAATGAGCAGTTCTTC
CASSQTSGRANEQFF
>.|TRBV5-4|.|TRBJ1-6
TGTGCCAGCAGCGGCGCGGGGAGCTCCTATAATTCCCCCCTCCACTTT
CASSGAGSSYNSPLHF
>.|TRBV6-1|TRBD1|TRBJ1-1
TGTGCCAGCAGATCGGAACAGGGGCGGACTGAAGCTTTCTTT
CASRSEQGRTEAFF
>.|TRBV29-1|TRBD1|TRBJ1-4
TGCAGCGGAACGGGACAGGGGAATGAAAAACTGTTTTTT
CSGTGQGNEKLFF
>few|TRBV4-1|.|TRBJ2-4
TGCGCCAGCAGCGTGGGCACAGAAAACATTCAGTACTTC
CASSVGTENIQYF
>.|TRBV2|.|TRBJ2-7
TGTGCCTGCCGGGACAACCTCTCCTACGAGCAGTACTTC
CACRDNLSYEQYF
>once|TRBV7-9|.|TRBJ2-7
TGTGCCAGCAGCAAGGACAGCTCCTACGAGCAGTACTTC
CASSKDSSYEQYF
>.|TRBV14|.|TRBJ1-1
TGTGCCAGCAGCCAAGTACGGGGAGAAGACACTGAAGCTTTCTTT
CASSQVRGEDTEAFF
>.|TRBV27|TRBD2|TRBJ2-5
TGTGCCAGCAGTCGGGGCGGGAGCTTCCAAGAGACCCAGTACTTC
CASSRGGSFQETQYF
>.|TRBV4-2|TRBD2|TRBJ2-1
TGTGCCAGCAGCCAAGATTCAACTAGCGGGGGCCGGGAGCAGTTCTTC
CASSQDSTSGGREQFF
>.|TRBV27|.|TRBJ1-1
TGTGCCAGCAGTTTACTTACCGGGAACACTGAAGCTTTCTTT
CASSLLTGNTEAFF
>.|TRBV28|TRBD1|TRBJ1-2
TGTGCCAGCAGTTTCTCTACAGGGGTACTCTATGGCTACACCTTC
CASSFSTGVLYGYTF
>.|TRBV6-1|.|TRBJ1-5
TGTGCCAGCAGTGAGTTATATCAGCCCCAGCATTTT
CASSELYQPQHF
>.|TRBV5-1|.|TRBJ2-7
TGCGCCAGCAGCTTGGGGGCTACGTCCTACGAGCAGTACTTC
CASSLGATSYEQYF
>.|TRBV10-3|.|TRBJ2-1
TGTGCCATCAGACCAGAGGACAGAATAGAATACAATGAGCAGTTCTTC
CAIRPEDRIEYNEQFF
>.|TRBV27|.|TRBJ1-2
TGTGCCAGCAGAATCCCCCTAGGAGTCTACACCTTC
CASRIPLGVYTF
>.|TRBV2|.|TRBJ1-1
TGTGCCAGCAGTGAGAGCACTGAAGCTTTCTTT
CASSESTEAFF
>.|TRBV28|.|TRBJ1-1
TGTGCCAGCACCTTTGCGGGTCGTAGAGCTTTCTTT
CASTFAGRRAFF
>once|TRBV5-6|.|TRBJ2-5
TGTGCCAGCAGCTTAACAGATTACCAAGAGACCCAGTACTTC
CASSLTDYQETQYF
>.|TRBV28|.|TRBJ1-5
TGTGCCAGCAGCCCCCCTGAGGGTTTGAGGCCCCAGCATTTT
CASSPPEGLRPQHF
>.|TRBV6-4|TRBD2|TRBJ2-3
TGTGCCAGTAAAGAACTAGCGTCCACAGATACGCAGTATTTT
CASKELASTDTQYF
>.|TRBV5-6|TRBD1|TRBJ1-5
TGTGCCAGCAGTGTGAGGGGGCTTGGGAATCAGCCCCAGCATTTT
CASSVRGLGNQPQHF
>.|TRBV7-8|.|TRBJ2-2
TGTGCCAGCAGCCGCTCAGTGAACACCGGGGAGCTGTTTTTT
CASSRSVNTGELFF